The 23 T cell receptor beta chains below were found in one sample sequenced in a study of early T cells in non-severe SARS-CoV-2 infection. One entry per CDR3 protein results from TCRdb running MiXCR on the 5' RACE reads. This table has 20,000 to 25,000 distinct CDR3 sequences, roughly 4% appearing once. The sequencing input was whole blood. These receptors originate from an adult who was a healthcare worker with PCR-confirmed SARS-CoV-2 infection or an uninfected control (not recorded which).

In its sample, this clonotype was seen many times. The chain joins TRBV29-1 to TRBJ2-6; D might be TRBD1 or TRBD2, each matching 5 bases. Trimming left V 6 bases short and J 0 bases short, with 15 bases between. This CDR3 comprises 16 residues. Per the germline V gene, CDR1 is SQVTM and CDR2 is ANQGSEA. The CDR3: CSVSRDVDSGANVLTF. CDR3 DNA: TGCAGCGTCTCCCGGGACGTTGACTCTGGGGCCAACGTCCTGACTTTC. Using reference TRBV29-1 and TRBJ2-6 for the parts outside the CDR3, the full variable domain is SAVISQKPSRDICQRGTSLTIQCQVDSQVTMMFWYRQQPGQSLTLIATANQGSEATYESGFVIDKFPISRPNLTFSTLTVSNMSPEDSSIYLCSVSRDVDSGANVLTFGAGSRLTVL.

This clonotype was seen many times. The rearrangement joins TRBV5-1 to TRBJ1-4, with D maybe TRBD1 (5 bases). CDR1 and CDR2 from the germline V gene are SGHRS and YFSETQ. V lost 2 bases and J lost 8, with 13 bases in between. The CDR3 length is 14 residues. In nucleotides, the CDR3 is TGCGCCAGCAGCTTAGGGCAGGGAAAAGAAAAACTGTTTTTT. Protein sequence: CASSLGQGKEKLFF.

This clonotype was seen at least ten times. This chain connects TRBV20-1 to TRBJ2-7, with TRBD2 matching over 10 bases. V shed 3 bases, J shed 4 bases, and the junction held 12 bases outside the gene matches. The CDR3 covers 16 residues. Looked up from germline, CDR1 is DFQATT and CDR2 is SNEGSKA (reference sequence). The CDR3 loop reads CSASRNQRGGIYEQYF. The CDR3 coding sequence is TGCAGTGCTAGCAGGAACCAGCGGGGGGGCATTTACGAGCAGTACTTC.

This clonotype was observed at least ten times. Here the CDR3 reads CASSLGEAYNEQFF. In nucleotides, the CDR3 is TGTGCCAGCAGCTTAGGTGAGGCCTACAATGAGCAGTTCTTC. J is TRBJ2-1 and V is TRBV7-6; D gene uncertain. V was clipped by 1 base and J by 2 bases, with 6 bases between them. Germline V gene sequence: CDR1 SGHVS, CDR2 FNYEAQ. The CDR3 has 14 residues.

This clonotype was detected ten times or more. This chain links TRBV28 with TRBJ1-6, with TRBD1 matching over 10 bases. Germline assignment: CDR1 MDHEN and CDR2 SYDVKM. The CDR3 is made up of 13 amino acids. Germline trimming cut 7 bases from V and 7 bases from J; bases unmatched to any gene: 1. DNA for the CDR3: TGTGCCAGCACGGGACAGGGGAATTCACCCCTCCACTTT. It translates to CASTGQGNSPLHF.

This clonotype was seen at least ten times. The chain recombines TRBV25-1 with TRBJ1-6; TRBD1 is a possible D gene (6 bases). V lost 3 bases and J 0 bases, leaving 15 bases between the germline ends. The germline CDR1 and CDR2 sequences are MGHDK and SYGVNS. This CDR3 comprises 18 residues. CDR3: CASSEQQGRSSYNSPLHF. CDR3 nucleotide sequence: TGTGCCAGCAGTGAGCAACAGGGAAGGAGCTCCTATAATTCACCCCTCCACTTT.

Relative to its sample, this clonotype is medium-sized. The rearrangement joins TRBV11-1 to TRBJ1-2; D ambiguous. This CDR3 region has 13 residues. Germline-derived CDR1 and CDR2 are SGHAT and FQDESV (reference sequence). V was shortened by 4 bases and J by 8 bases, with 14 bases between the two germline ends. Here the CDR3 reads CASSYNAGNGYTF. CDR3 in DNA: TGTGCCAGCAGCTACAACGCGGGGAACGGCTACACCTTC.

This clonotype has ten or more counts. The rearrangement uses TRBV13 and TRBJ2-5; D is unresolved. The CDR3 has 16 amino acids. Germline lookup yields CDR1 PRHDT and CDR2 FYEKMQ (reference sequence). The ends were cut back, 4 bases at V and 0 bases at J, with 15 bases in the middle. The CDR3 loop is CASSSRHGEYQETQYF. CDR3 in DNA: TGTGCCAGCAGCTCCCGACACGGAGAGTACCAAGAGACCCAGTACTTC.

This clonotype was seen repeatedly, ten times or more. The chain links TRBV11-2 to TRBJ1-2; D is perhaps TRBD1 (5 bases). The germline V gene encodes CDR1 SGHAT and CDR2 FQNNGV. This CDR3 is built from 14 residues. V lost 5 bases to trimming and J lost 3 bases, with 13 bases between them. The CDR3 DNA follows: TGTGCCAGCAGCCCCCTGAAGGGGCACTATGGCTACACCTTC. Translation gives CASSPLKGHYGYTF.

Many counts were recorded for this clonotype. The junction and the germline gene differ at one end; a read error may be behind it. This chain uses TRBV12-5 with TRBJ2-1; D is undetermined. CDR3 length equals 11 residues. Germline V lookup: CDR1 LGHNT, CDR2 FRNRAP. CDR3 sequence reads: CASASYDEQFF. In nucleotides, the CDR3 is TGTGCTAGTGCGTCCTACGATGAGCAGTTCTTC.

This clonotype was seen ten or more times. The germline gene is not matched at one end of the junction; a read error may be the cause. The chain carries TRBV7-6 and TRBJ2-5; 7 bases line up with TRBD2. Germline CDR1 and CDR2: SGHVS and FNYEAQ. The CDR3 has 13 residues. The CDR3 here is CASSVAGQETQYF. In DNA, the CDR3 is TGTGCCAGCAGCGTAGCGGGCCAAGAGACCCAGTACTTC.

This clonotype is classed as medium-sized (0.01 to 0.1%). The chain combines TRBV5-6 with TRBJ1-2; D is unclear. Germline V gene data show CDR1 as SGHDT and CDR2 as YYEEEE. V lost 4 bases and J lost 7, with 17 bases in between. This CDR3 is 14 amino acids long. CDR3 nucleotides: TGTGCCAGCAGCCCCCGAGGGAGTCCCCCTGGCTACACCTTC. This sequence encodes CASSPRGSPPGYTF.

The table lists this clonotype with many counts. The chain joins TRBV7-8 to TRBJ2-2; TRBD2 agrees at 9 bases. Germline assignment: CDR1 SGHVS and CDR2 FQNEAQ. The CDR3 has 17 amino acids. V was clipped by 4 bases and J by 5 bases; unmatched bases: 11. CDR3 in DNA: TGTGCCAGCAGCTCACTAGGCCTTAGCGGGAGTACCGGGGAGCTGTTTTTT. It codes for CASSSLGLSGSTGELFF.

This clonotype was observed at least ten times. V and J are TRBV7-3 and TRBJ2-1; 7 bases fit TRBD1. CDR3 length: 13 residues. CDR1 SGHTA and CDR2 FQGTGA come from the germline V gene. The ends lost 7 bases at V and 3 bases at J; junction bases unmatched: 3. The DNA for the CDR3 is TGTGCCAGCACCTCAGGGGGCTACAATGAGCAGTTCTTC. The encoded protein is CASTSGGYNEQFF.

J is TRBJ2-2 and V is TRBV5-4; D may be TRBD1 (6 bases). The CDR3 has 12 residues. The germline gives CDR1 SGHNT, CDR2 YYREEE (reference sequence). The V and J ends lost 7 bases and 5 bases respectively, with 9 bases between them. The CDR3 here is CASSQGTGELFF. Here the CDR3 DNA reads TGTGCCAGCTCTCAGGGGACCGGGGAGCTGTTTTTT. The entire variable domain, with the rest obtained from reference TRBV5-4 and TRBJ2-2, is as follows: ETGVTQSPTHLIKTRGQQVTLRCSSQSGHNTVSWYQQALGQGPQFIFQYYREEENGRGNFPPRFSGLQFPNYSSELNVNALELDDSALYLCASSQGTGELFFGEGSRLTVL.

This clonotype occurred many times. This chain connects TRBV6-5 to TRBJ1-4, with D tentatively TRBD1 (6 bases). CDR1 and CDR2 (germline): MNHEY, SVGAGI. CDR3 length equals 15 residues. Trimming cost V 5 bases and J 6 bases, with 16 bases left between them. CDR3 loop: CASSTTGRMHEKLFF. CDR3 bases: TGTGCCAGCAGTACCACAGGGCGCATGCATGAAAAACTGTTTTTT.

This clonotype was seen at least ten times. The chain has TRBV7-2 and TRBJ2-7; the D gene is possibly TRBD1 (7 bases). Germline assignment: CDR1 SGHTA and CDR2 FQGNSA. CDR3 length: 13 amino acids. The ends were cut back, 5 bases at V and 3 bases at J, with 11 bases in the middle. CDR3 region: CASSAGQSYEQYF. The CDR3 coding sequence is TGTGCCAGCAGCGCGGGACAGAGCTACGAGCAGTACTTC.

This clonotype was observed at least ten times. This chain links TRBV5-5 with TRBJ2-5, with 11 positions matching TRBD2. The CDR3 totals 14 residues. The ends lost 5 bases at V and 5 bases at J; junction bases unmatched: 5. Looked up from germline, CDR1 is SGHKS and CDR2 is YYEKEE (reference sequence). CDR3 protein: CASSLAGGPETQYF. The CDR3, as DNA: TGTGCCAGCAGTTTAGCGGGGGGGCCGGAGACCCAGTACTTC.

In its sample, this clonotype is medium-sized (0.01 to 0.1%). CDR3: CASSPRGQNYNSPLHF. CDR3 coding DNA: TGTGCCAGCAGCCCCCGAGGACAGAACTATAATTCACCCCTCCACTTT. The genes are TRBV7-9 and TRBJ1-6, with D maybe TRBD1 (6 bases). Trimming shortened V by 5 bases and J by 3 bases, and 14 bases separated the two germline ends. The CDR3 has 16 amino acids. Germline V gene data show CDR1 as SEHNR and CDR2 as FQNEAQ (reference sequence).

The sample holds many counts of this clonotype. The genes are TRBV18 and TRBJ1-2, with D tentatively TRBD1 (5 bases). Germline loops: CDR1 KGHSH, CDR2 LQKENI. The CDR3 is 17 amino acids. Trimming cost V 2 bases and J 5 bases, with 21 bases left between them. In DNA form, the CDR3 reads TGTGCCAGCTCACCAAAAAGGGGCGATAGTTCCCCATATGGCTACACCTTC. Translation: CASSPKRGDSSPYGYTF.

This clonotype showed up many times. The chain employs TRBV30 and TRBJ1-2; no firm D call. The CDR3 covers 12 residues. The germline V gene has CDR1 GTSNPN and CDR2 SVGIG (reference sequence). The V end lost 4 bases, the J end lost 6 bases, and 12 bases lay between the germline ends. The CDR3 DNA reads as TGTGCCTGGAAGGCCGGGAGGGATGGCTACACCTTC. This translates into CAWKAGRDGYTF.

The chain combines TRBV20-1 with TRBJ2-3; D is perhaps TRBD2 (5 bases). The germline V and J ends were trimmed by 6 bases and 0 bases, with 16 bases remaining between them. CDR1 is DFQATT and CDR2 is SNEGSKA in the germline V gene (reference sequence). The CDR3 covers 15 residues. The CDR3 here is CSARGPTPSTDTQYF. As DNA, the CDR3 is TGCAGTGCACGCGGGCCAACCCCTAGCACAGATACGCAGTATTTT.

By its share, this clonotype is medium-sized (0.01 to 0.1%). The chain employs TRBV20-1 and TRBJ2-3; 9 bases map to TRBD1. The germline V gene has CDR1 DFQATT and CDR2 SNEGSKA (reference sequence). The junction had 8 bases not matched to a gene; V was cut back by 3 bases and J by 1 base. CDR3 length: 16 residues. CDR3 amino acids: CSASSRDRAGTDTQYF. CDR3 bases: TGCAGTGCTAGCAGCCGGGACAGGGCTGGCACAGATACGCAGTATTTT.